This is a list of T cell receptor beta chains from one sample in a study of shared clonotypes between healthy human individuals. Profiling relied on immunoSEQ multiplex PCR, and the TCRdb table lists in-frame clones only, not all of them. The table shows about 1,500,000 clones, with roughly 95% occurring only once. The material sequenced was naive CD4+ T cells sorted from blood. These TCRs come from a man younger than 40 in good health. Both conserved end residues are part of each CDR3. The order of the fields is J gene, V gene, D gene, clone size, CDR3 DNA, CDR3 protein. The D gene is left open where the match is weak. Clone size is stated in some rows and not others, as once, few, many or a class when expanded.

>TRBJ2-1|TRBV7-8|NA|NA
TGTGCCAGCAGCCCCAGCGGACTTGGTGGTGAGCAGTTCTTC
CASSPSGLGGEQFF
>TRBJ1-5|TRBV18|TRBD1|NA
TGTGCCAGCTCACAAATCCGGGACAGGTCTAATCAGCCCCAGCATTTT
CASSQIRDRSNQPQHF
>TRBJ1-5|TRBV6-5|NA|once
TGTGCCAGCAGTGAAGGACCCCAGCATTTT
CASSEGPQHF
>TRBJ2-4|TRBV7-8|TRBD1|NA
TGTGCCAGCAGCTTAGGGACAGGGGAAAACATTCAGTACTTC
CASSLGTGENIQYF
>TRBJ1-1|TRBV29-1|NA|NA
TGCAGCGTTGAAGATTTTAGCGACACTGAAGCTTTCTTT
CSVEDFSDTEAFF
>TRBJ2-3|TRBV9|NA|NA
TGTGCCAGCAGCGTCGTAGATACGCAGTATTTT
CASSVVDTQYF
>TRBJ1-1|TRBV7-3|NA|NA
TGTGCCAGCAGCCCACCCCAGGGAAGTGAAGCTTTCTTT
CASSPPQGSEAFF
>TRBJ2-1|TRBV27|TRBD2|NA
TGTGCCAGCAGCCGGACTAGCGGAGCTTACAATGAGCAGTTCTTC
CASSRTSGAYNEQFF
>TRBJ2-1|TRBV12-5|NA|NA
TGTGCTAGTGGTTTGTTTGTCCAGGGTGCCTACAATGAGCAGTTCTTC
CASGLFVQGAYNEQFF
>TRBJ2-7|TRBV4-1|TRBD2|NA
TGCGCCAGCAGCCAAGGACAAGGACTAGTTCACGAGCAGTACTTC
CASSQGQGLVHEQYF
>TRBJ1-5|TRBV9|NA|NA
TGTGCCAGCAGCGTTTCTGACCAGTCAGGCAATCAGCCCCAGCATTTT
CASSVSDQSGNQPQHF
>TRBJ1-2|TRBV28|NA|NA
TGTGCCAGCAGTTTACTGGCAGGGGATGGCTACACCTTC
CASSLLAGDGYTF
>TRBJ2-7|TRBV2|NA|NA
TGTGCCAGCGGCCTCGAGGGACGCTCCTACGAGCAGTACTTC
CASGLEGRSYEQYF
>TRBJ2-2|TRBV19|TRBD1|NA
TGTGCCAGTAGTATGTTCGGGACAGGGGGCGCGTGGGTCACCGGGGAGCTGTTTTTT
CASSMFGTGGAWVTGELFF
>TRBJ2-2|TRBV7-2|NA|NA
TGTGCCAGCAGCTCGAAACATAGCTACGCGAACACCGGGGAGCTGTTTTTT
CASSSKHSYANTGELFF
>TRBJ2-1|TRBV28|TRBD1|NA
TGTGCCAGCAGTGTGACAGGGCCGGATGAGCAGTTCTTC
CASSVTGPDEQFF